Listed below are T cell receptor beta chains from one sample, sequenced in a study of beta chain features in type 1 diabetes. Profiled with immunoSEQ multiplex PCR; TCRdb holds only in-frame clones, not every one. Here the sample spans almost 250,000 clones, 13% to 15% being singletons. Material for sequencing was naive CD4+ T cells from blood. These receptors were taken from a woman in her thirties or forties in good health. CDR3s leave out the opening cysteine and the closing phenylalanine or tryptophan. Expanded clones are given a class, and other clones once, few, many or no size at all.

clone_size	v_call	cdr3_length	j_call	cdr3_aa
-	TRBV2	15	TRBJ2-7	ASRFRTGGTASYEQY
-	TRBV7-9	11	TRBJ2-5	ASSQEGGKTQY
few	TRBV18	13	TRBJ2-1	ASSVSGTDYNEQF
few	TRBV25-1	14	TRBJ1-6	ASSEGQGRRNSPLH
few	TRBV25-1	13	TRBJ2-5	ASSFDRGLRETQY
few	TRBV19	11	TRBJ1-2	ASRMGGVHGYT
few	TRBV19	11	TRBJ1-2	ATGPTPNYGYT
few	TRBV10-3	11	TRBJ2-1	AISEGTGYEQF
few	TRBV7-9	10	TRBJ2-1	ASSLTYNEQF
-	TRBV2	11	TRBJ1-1	ASTSDRDTEAF
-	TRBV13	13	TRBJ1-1	ASSLDPGQHNEAF
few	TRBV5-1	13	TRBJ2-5	ASSLAGGTRETQY
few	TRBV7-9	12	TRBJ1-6	ASRPTGHNSPLH
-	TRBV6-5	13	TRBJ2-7	ASSYSTPNSHEQY
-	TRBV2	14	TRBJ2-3	ASRGRARGVTDTQY
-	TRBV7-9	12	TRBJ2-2	ASSLSQAAGELF
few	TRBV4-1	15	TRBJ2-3	ASSQEGLAGGTDTQY
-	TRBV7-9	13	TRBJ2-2	ASSTAGGRTGELF
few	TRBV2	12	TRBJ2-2	ASNPQGPDGELF
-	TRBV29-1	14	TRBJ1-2	SVAGDSLQINYGYT
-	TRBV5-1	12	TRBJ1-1	ASSLQGMNTEAF
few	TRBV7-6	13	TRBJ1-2	ASSPTSTGDYGYT
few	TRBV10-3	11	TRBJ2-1	AISSPRGNEQF
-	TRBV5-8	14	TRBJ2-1	ASSLEASGGSNEQF
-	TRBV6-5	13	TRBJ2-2	ASSHGGARTGELF
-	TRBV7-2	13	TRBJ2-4	ASSSSSGGKNIQY
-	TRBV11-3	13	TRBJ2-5	ASSPGLAGQETQY
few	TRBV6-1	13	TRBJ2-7	ASRRTTDRAYEQY
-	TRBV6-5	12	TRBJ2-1	AARTVGPRNEQF
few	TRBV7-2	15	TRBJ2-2	ASSLVIGQPNTGELF
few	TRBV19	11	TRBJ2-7	ASRQGGGNEQY
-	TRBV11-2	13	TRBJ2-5	ASSSRTGGRETQY
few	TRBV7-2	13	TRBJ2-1	ASSTDRASYNEQF
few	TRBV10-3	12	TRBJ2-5	AISLGGNQETQY
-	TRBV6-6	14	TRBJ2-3	ASSYSSQGGEDTQY
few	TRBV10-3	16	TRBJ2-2	AISEGLAGALNTGELF
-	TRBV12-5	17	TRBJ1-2	ASGLVLSSEVPSNYGYT
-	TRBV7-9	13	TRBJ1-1	ASSLEGAAGTEAF
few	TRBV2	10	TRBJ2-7	ASSEQAYEQY
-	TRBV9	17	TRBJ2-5	ASSVEIGTSGGAKETQY
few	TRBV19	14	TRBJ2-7	ASSIGGQGPYYEQY
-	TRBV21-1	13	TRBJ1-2	ASSSGTGSNYGYT
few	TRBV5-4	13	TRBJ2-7	ASSWNQGLSYEQY
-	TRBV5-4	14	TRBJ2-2	ASSPQGSMNTGELF
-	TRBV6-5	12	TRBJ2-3	ASKVGGSTDTQY
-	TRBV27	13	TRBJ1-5	ATHKGQGVFQPQH
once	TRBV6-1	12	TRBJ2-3	ASRLSGGRDTQY